The 24 T cell receptor beta chains below come from one sample, sequenced in a study of cytomegalovirus exposure and HLA in healthy donors. The PCR made use of 60 Vbeta and 13 Jbeta primers. Produced via immunoSEQ multiplex PCR; TCRdb's table is partial and in-frame only. The sample includes around 71,000 clones, roughly 63% of them seen just once. The sample was PBMCs. These receptors originate from a man aged 30 to 45 in good health and CMV-seropositive.

The rearrangement uses TRBV5-5 and TRBJ2-2; possibly TRBD2 for D (5 bases). The V end lost 5 bases, the J end lost 6 bases, and 20 bases lay between the germline ends. CDR3 length equals 16 residues. Germline-derived CDR1 and CDR2 are SGHKS and YYEKEE (reference sequence). CDR3 region: CASSLFRLAGSGELFF. In DNA, the CDR3 is TGTGCCAGCAGTCTCTTTCGGCTAGCTGGCTCCGGGGAGCTGTTTTTT.

J is TRBJ1-5 and V is TRBV6-8; 7 positions match TRBD1. CDR3 length: 16 amino acids. Germline CDR1 MNHGY, CDR2 SAAAGT. J was trimmed by 2 bases and V by 4 bases; bases with no gene match: 8. The CDR3 nucleotides are TGTGCCAGCAGTTCCGACAGGGTTAAGGGCAATCAGCCCCAGCATTTT. Protein: CASSSDRVKGNQPQHF.

CDR3 sequence reads: CASSLFAADYNEQFF. CDR3 sequence (DNA): TGTGCCAGCAGCTTATTCGCGGCAGACTACAATGAGCAGTTCTTC. The chain is built from TRBV7-2 and TRBJ2-1; D is unresolved. Trimming took off 2 bases at V and 3 bases at J, with 11 bases between the two ends. This CDR3 comprises 15 residues. Germline CDR1 is SGHTA and CDR2 is FQGNSA.

The chain recombines TRBV28 with TRBJ1-5, with 7 bases fitting TRBD1. J was trimmed by 4 bases and V by 3 bases; bases with no gene match: 6. In germline, CDR1 is MDHEN, CDR2 SYDVKM. CDR3 length: 15 amino acids. The CDR3 reads CASSLPGTDNQPQHF. CDR3 sequence (DNA): TGTGCCAGCAGTTTGCCCGGGACAGATAATCAGCCCCAGCATTTT.

The chain couples TRBV5-1 to TRBJ1-2; 7 nucleotides align to TRBD1. CDR3 size: 15 residues. V gave up 0 bases and J gave up 2 bases; unmatched junction bases: 4. Germline CDR1 and CDR2: SGHRS and YFSETQ. For the CDR3, the DNA is TGCGCCAGCAGCTTGGCCAGGGGGGCCAACTATGGCTACACCTTC. As protein: CASSLARGANYGYTF. Full variable domain (remainder filled in from reference TRBV5-1 and TRBJ1-2): KAGVTQTPRYLIKTRGQQVTLSCSPISGHRSVSWYQQTPGQGLQFLFEYFSETQRNKGNFPGRFSGRQFSNSRSEMNVSTLELGDSALYLCASSLARGANYGYTFGSGTRLTVV.

This clone appeared a few times. This chain joins TRBV28 and TRBJ2-7, with 8 bases lining up with TRBD1. Trimming at V came to 4 bases and at J to 2 bases, leaving 7 bases not matched to a gene. The V gene's germline CDR1 is MDHEN and CDR2 SYDVKM. The CDR3 is 15 residues long. The DNA of the CDR3 is TGTGCCAGCAGTTCAAAGTACAGGGGGGCCTACGAGCAGTACTTC. Translated, it gives CASSSKYRGAYEQYF. Complete variable domain (other parts from reference TRBV28 and TRBJ2-7): DVKVTQSSRYLVKRTGEKVFLECVQDMDHENMFWYRQDPGLGLRLIYFSYDVKMKEKGDIPEGYSVSREKKERFSLILESASTNQTSMYLCASSSKYRGAYEQYFGPGTRLTVT.

This clone has only a few counts. The chain combines TRBV5-1 with TRBJ1-2; 7 bases fit TRBD1. Germline V gives CDR1 SGHRS, CDR2 YFSETQ. The CDR3 extends over 12 amino acids. Trimming took 5 bases from V and 2 from J; bases not matched to a gene: 0. The CDR3 loop reads CASRTGNYGYTF. In DNA form, the CDR3 reads TGCGCCAGCAGGACAGGGAACTATGGCTACACCTTC.

V and J are TRBV10-2 and TRBJ1-5; D possibly corresponds to TRBD1 (5 bases). Trimming cost V 6 bases and J 2 bases, with 23 bases left between them. The germline CDR1 and CDR2 sequences are WSHSY and SAAADI. This CDR3 comprises 18 residues. The CDR3 DNA reads TGCGCCAGCAGCCCGGGGACGGCAGGGCGGGGTGGCAATCAGCCCCAGCATTTT. Its translation: CASSPGTAGRGGNQPQHF.

This chain uses TRBV28 with TRBJ1-2, with TRBD1 matching 7 bases. V lost 1 base to trimming and J lost 8 bases; unmatched junction nucleotides: 7. The CDR3 length is 14 residues. Germline V gene data show CDR1 as MDHEN and CDR2 as SYDVKM. CDR3 bases: TGTGCCAGCAGTTTATTAGAGGGGGCGCAAGGCTACACCTTC. Its protein is CASSLLEGAQGYTF.

This rearrangement joins TRBV29-1 to TRBJ2-7; the D gene is possibly TRBD2 (6 bases). Germline loops: CDR1 SQVTM, CDR2 ANQGSEA. The V end lost 6 bases, the J end lost 0 bases, and 12 bases lay between the germline ends. CDR3 length: 13 amino acids. CDR3 bases: TGCAGCGTCTTGGGAGGAGTCTCCTACGAGCAGTACTTC. Amino acids: CSVLGGVSYEQYF.

This clone was seen a single time. This rearrangement joins TRBV5-1 to TRBJ2-3; 9 bases agree with TRBD2. CDR3 length: 16 residues. Losses at the gene ends were 0 bases for V and 4 bases for J; bases not matched to a gene: 6. CDR1 SGHRS and CDR2 YFSETQ come from the germline V gene. CDR3 residues: CASSLVGGGGPDTQYF. The CDR3 DNA reads as TGCGCCAGCAGCTTGGTGGGCGGGGGGGGCCCAGATACGCAGTATTTT.

The chain joins TRBV7-2 to TRBJ1-2; 7 bases fit TRBD1. This CDR3 has 17 amino acids. Trimming at V came to 5 bases and at J to 6 bases, leaving 18 bases not matched to a gene. From germline, CDR1 is SGHTA and CDR2 FQGNSA. CDR3 protein: CASSTILDRRPSDGYTF. As DNA, the CDR3 is TGTGCCAGCAGCACCATATTGGACAGGCGCCCTAGTGATGGCTACACCTTC.

The genes are TRBV19 and TRBJ1-5; D might be TRBD1 (5 bases). Trimming cost V 7 bases and J 6 bases, with 10 bases left between them. The CDR3 runs 12 residues. Germline CDR1 reads LNHDA; CDR2 reads SQIVND (reference sequence). The CDR3 DNA reads as TGTGCCAGTACGGGGGAGGGTCAGCCCCAGCATTTT. Protein sequence: CASTGEGQPQHF.

This rearrangement joins TRBV5-1 to TRBJ2-5; D remains unclear. Trimming stripped 0 bases from V and 1 base from J, with 7 bases between. This CDR3 region has 14 residues. Germline CDR1 and CDR2: SGHRS and YFSETQ. CDR3 DNA: TGCGCCAGCAGCTTGGTTTCCCGCCAAGAGACCCAGTACTTC. This translates into CASSLVSRQETQYF.

V and J are TRBV5-1 and TRBJ2-7; the match to TRBD1 covers 9 bases. The germline CDR1 and CDR2 sequences are SGHRS and YFSETQ. CDR3 size: 15 residues. The junction had 8 bases not matched to a gene; V was cut back by 4 bases and J by 3 bases. DNA of the CDR3: TGCGCCAGCAGCCAGAAGGGACAGGGCTACTACGAGCAGTACTTC. Its protein product is CASSQKGQGYYEQYF.

A few counts support this clone. The chain joins TRBV28 to TRBJ2-2; D is perhaps TRBD1 (6 bases). The V end was cut by 6 bases, the J end by 1 base, with 12 bases between. The CDR3 is 15 residues long. In germline, CDR1 is MDHEN, CDR2 SYDVKM. The CDR3 here is CASRTGSRNTGELFF. The CDR3 DNA sequence: TGTGCCAGCAGAACAGGGAGTCGGAACACCGGGGAGCTGTTTTTT.

J is TRBJ2-7 and V is TRBV7-9; TRBD2 matches at 11 bases. J gave up 7 bases and V 4 bases, and 3 bases lay outside the gene matches. Germline CDR1 is SEHNR and CDR2 is FQNEAQ (reference sequence). There are 13 residues in the CDR3. For the CDR3, the DNA is TGTGCCAGCAGCTCAGGACTAGCGGGTGAGCAGTACTTC. This sequence encodes CASSSGLAGEQYF.

This clone occurred once. The chain recombines TRBV11-2 with TRBJ1-1; D is unresolved. Germline-derived CDR1 and CDR2 are SGHAT and FQNNGV. V was cut by 5 bases and J by 3 bases, with 13 bases left in between. CDR3 size: 14 residues. The CDR3 loop reads CASSRSTGDTEAFF. CDR3 sequence (DNA): TGTGCCAGCAGCAGATCGACCGGGGACACTGAAGCTTTCTTT.

The gene calls are TRBV30 and TRBJ1-4; 7 nucleotides line up with TRBD1. From germline, CDR1 is GTSNPN and CDR2 SVGIG (reference sequence). J gave up 8 bases and V 6 bases, and 12 bases lay outside the gene matches. This CDR3 spans 14 amino acids. The chain's CDR3 is CACLPAGGTEKLFF. The CDR3 DNA follows: TGTGCCTGCCTCCCGGCAGGGGGGACAGAAAAACTGTTTTTT.

The chain links TRBV9 to TRBJ2-5; D is undetermined. Germline-derived CDR1 and CDR2 are SGDLS and YYNGEE. CDR3 length: 11 amino acids. V was trimmed by 4 bases and J by 5 bases, leaving 6 bases between them. CDR3 nucleotide sequence: TGTGCCAGCAGCTCCCGGGAGACCCAGTACTTC. Translating it yields CASSSRETQYF.

V usage is TRBV11-1 and J usage is TRBJ2-2, with D perhaps TRBD2 (5 bases). The CDR3 has 14 amino acids. Germline V gene data show CDR1 as SGHAT and CDR2 as FQDESV (reference sequence). The V end was cut by 5 bases, the J end by 2 bases, with 9 bases between. CDR3 sequence (DNA): TGTGCCAGCAGCGCCGGGGTAAACACCGGGGAGCTGTTTTTT. Its translation is CASSAGVNTGELFF.

In DNA form, the CDR3 reads TGTGCCAGCAGCTTGTTCCTACAGGGGCAAGAGACCCAGTACTTC. Translation: CASSLFLQGQETQYF. The V call is TRBV7-2, the J call TRBJ2-5; 7 bases fit TRBD1. Germline assignment: CDR1 SGHTA and CDR2 FQGNSA. The CDR3 is made up of 15 amino acids. J gave up 2 bases and V 3 bases, and 6 bases lay outside the gene matches.

The J gene is TRBJ2-7, the V gene TRBV9; TRBD2 matches at 9 bases. This CDR3 is 15 amino acids long. Losses at the gene ends were 4 bases for V and 3 bases for J; bases not matched to a gene: 8. CDR1 and CDR2 (germline): SGDLS, YYNGEE. Written as DNA, the CDR3 is TGTGCCAGCAGCTCAGGGGCAGCGGGAGGCTACGAGCAGTACTTC. Amino acids: CASSSGAAGGYEQYF.

In its sample, this clone was seen a few times. The chain is built from TRBV18 and TRBJ2-5, with D maybe TRBD1 (5 bases). Trimming stripped 5 bases from V and 2 bases from J, with 9 bases between. CDR1 KGHSH and CDR2 LQKENI come from the germline V gene. The CDR3 consists of 13 residues. The CDR3: CASSATAQETQYF. The DNA for the CDR3 is TGTGCCAGCTCAGCGACAGCTCAAGAGACCCAGTACTTC.